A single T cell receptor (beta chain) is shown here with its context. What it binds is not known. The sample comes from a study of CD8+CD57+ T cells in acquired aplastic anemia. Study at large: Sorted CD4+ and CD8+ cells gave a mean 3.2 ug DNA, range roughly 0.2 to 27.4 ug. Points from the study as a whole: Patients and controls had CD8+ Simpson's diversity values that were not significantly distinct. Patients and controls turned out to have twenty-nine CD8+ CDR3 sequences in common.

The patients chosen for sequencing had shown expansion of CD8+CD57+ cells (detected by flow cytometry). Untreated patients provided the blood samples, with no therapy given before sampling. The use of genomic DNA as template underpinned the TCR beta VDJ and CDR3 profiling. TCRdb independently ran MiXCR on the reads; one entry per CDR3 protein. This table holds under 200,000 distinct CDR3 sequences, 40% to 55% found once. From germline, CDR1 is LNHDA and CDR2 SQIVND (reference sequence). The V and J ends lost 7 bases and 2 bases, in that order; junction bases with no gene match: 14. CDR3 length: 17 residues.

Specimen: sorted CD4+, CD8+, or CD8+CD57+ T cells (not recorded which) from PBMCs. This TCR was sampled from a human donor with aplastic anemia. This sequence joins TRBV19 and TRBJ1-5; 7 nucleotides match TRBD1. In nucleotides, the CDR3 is TGTGCCAGTAACAGACAGGGAGGAGTGTCGGGCAATCAGCCCCAGCATTTT. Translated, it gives CASNRQGGVSGNQPQHF.